This entry features one T cell receptor (beta chain) sequence. This record comes from a study of blood T cell repertoires in COVID-19. Study overall: Recovered status applied to Cohort 3 donors who had two consecutive negative PCRs. It also applied to those with clearance or with symptom resolution. Both acute and convalescent COVID-19 samples were obtained from the United States, Italy and Spain. The cDNA or gDNA used as material had been derived from T cells, B-cell-depleted T cells, or PBMCs.

Assay used: immunoSEQ multiplex PCR; TCRdb lists only in-frame clones, some missing. The data hold under 200,000 clones, with 70% to 85% observed a single time. Which cohort a participant joined came from the clinical history participants gave. Material for sequencing was PBMCs or T cells enriched from blood (not recorded which). The clonotype originates from a woman in her 70s in a cohort exposed to, infected with or recovered from COVID-19 (not recorded which).

The CDR3 DNA reads as TGTGCCAGCAGTTTACTAGGGACAGGGGGCGACTATGGCTACACCTTC. It is translated as CASSLLGTGGDYGYTF. This chain connects TRBV28 to TRBJ1-2, with 12 bases aligning to TRBD1. The CDR3 runs to 16 residues. CDR1 MDHEN and CDR2 SYDVKM come from the germline V gene. Trimming took 2 bases from V and 3 from J; bases not matched to a gene: 4.